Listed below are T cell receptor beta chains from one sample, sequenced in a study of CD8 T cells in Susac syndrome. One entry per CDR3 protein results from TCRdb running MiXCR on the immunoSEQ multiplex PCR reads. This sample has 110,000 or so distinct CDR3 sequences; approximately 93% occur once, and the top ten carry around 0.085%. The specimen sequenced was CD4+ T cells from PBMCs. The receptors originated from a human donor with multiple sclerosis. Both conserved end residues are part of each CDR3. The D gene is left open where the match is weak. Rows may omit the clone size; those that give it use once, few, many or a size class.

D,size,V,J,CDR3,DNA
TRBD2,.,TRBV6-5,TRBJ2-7,CASSPSLSGDLYEQYF,TGTGCCAGCAGTCCCTCGCTTAGCGGGGACCTCTACGAGCAGTACTTC
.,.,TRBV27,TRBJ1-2,CASSPRLANYGYTF,TGTGCCAGCAGTCCACGCCTAGCTAACTATGGCTACACCTTC
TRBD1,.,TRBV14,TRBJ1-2,CASSPDRTGNGYTF,TGTGCCAGCAGCCCAGACCGGACAGGGAATGGCTACACCTTC
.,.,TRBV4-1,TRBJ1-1,CASSGLLKNTEAFF,TGCGCCAGTTCAGGGCTTCTGAAGAACACTGAAGCTTTCTTT
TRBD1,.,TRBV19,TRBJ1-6,CASHEGQGSSPLHF,TGTGCCAGTCATGAGGGACAGGGTAGTTCACCCCTCCACTTT
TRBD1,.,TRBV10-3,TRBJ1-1,CAISEGMTGNNEAFF,TGTGCCATCAGTGAGGGGATGACAGGGAATAATGAAGCTTTCTTT
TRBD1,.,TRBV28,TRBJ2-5,CASITRQGTGDETQYF,TGTGCCAGCATCACTCGACAGGGGACAGGGGACGAGACCCAGTACTTC
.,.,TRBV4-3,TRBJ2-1,CASSPIPARPHEQFF,TGCGCCAGCAGCCCCATCCCGGCTCGGCCCCATGAGCAGTTCTTC
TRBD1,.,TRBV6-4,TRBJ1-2,CASRRQGVGDYGYTF,TGTGCCAGCAGGAGACAGGGTGTTGGTGACTATGGCTACACCTTC
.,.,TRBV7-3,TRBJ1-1,CASSFGRANTEAFF,TGTGCCAGCAGCTTCGGACGAGCGAACACTGAAGCTTTCTTT
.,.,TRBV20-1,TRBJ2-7,CSARDQYRTAYEQYF,TGCAGTGCTAGAGATCAATATAGGACAGCCTACGAGCAGTACTTC
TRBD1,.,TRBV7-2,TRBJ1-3,CASSLSGGQVGGTSGNTIYF,TGTGCCAGCAGCTTATCGGGGGGACAGGTTGGAGGAACCTCTGGAAACACCATATATTTT
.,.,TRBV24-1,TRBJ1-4,CATSDLRRGADYEKLFF,TGTGCCACCAGTGATCTCCGTAGGGGGGCGGACTATGAAAAACTGTTTTTT
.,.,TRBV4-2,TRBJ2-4,CASSQEGQGGAGVNIQYF,TGTGCCAGCAGCCAAGAGGGGCAGGGGGGGGCGGGCGTAAACATTCAGTACTTC
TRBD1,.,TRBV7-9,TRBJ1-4,CASSVDRDNEKLFF,TGTGCCAGCAGCGTCGACAGGGACAATGAAAAACTGTTTTTT
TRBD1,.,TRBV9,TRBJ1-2,CASSVAGTGTYGYTF,TGTGCCAGCAGCGTAGCCGGGACAGGGACTTATGGCTACACCTTC
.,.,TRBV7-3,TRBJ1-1,CASSREGLNTEAFF,TGTGCCAGCAGCCGGGAGGGGCTTAACACTGAAGCTTTCTTT
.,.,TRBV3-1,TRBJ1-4,CASSPDATNEKLFF,TGTGCCAGCAGTCCAGATGCAACTAATGAAAAACTGTTTTTT
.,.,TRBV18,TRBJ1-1,CASSPAGMNTEAFF,TGTGCCAGCTCACCAGCAGGGATGAACACTGAAGCTTTCTTT
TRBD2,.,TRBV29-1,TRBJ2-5,CSVGGGGQETQYF,TGCAGCGTAGGCGGGGGGGGACAAGAGACCCAGTACTTC
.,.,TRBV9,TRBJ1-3,CASSLREDSGNTIYF,TGTGCCAGCAGCCTCAGGGAAGACTCTGGAAACACCATATATTTT
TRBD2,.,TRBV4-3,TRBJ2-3,CASSQEILAGGSDTQYF,TGCGCCAGCAGCCAGGAGATATTAGCGGGGGGTTCAGATACGCAGTATTTT
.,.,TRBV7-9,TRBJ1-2,CASSLASGSGYTF,TGTGCCAGCAGCTTAGCGTCCGGGAGCGGCTACACCTTC
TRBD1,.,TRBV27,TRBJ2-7,CASSQGQLHEQYF,TGTGCCAGCAGTCAGGGACAGCTCCACGAGCAGTACTTC
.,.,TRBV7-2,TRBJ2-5,CASSLGTRQETQYF,TGTGCCAGCAGCTTAGGGACCCGGCAAGAGACCCAGTACTTC
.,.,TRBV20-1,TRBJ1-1,CSARPDSAGTEAFF,TGCAGTGCTAGACCAGACAGCGCGGGCACTGAAGCTTTCTTT
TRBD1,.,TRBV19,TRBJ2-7,CASSTRDRRHEQYF,TGTGCCAGTAGTACCCGGGACAGGAGGCACGAGCAGTACTTC
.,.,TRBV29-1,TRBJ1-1,CSVDQNTEAFF,TGCAGCGTTGACCAGAACACTGAAGCTTTCTTT
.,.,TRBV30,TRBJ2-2,CAWSPGDVANTGELFF,TGTGCCTGGAGCCCAGGGGACGTCGCGAACACCGGGGAGCTGTTTTTT
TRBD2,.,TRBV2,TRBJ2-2,CASSAHGGAAGELFF,TGTGCCAGCAGTGCCCACGGGGGGGCTGCCGGGGAGCTGTTTTTT
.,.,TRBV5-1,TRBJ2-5,CASSLQGWETQYF,TGCGCCAGCAGCTTACAGGGATGGGAGACCCAGTACTTC
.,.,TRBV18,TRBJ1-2,CASSPMKGSANYGYTF,TGTGCCAGCTCACCAATGAAGGGGTCAGCTAACTATGGCTACACCTTC
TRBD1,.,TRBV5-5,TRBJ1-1,CASSDTPGQGKTEAFF,TGTGCCAGCAGCGATACCCCGGGACAGGGTAAGACTGAAGCTTTCTTT
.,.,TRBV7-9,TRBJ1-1,CASSGRTENTEAFF,TGTGCCAGCAGCGGACGGACCGAGAACACTGAAGCTTTCTTT
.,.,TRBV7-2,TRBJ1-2,CASSFRWGAGDYGYTF,TGTGCCAGCAGCTTTAGGTGGGGGGCAGGAGACTATGGCTACACCTTC
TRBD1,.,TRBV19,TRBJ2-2,CASSIVGTGDSGGELFF,TGTGCCAGTAGTATTGTAGGGACAGGGGACTCCGGCGGGGAGCTGTTTTTT
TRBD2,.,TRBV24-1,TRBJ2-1,CATSDSTSGGFFYNEQFF,TGTGCCACCAGTGATTCGACTAGCGGGGGTTTTTTCTACAATGAGCAGTTCTTC
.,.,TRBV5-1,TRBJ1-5,CASSHSGGNQPQHF,TGCGCCAGCAGCCATTCCGGGGGCAATCAGCCCCAGCATTTT
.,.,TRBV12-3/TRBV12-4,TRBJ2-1,CASSGTGNEQFF,TGTGCCAGCAGCGGGACGGGAAATGAGCAGTTCTTC
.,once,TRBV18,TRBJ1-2,CASSRTLSPTAGYTF,TGTGCCAGCTCAAGGACACTGTCCCCTACGGCTGGCTACACCTTC
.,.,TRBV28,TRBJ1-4,CASREGGNEKLFF,TGTGCCAGCAGGGAAGGGGGTAATGAAAAACTGTTTTTT
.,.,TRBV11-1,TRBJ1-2,CASSLNGIYGYTF,TGTGCCAGCAGCCTCAACGGAATCTATGGCTACACCTTC
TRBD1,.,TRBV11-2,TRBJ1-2,CASSRSDADRGYGYTF,TGTGCCAGCAGCCGTAGCGACGCGGACAGGGGCTATGGCTACACCTTC
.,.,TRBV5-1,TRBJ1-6,CASSGGISYNSPLHF,TGCGCCAGCAGCGGAGGGATCTCCTATAATTCACCCCTCCACTTT
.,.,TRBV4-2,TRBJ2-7,CASSQVSFYEQYF,TGTGCCAGCAGCCAAGTGTCATTCTACGAGCAGTACTTC
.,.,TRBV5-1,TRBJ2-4,CASGRDPLAKNIQYF,TGCGCCAGCGGGCGGGACCCACTAGCCAAAAACATTCAGTACTTC
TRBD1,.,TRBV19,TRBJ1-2,CASQDRVGYGYTF,TGTGCCAGCCAAGACAGGGTGGGCTATGGCTACACCTTC
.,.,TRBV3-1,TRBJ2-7,CASSSSVYEQYF,TGTGCCAGCAGCTCCTCCGTCTACGAGCAGTACTTC
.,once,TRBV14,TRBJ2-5,CASSNRPVFQETQYF,TGTGCCAGCAGCAATCGGCCCGTCTTCCAAGAGACCCAGTACTTC
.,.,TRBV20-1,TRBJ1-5,CSARQGLGQPQHF,TGCAGTGCTAGACAAGGGCTTGGGCAGCCCCAGCATTTT
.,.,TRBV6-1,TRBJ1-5,CASTPVGGVGNQPQHF,TGTGCCAGCACCCCCGTGGGAGGGGTGGGAAATCAGCCCCAGCATTTT